This TCR beta chain was obtained from a study of T cell clones after liver transplantation. A note on this clone: Other nucleotide sequences in the sample specify the same CDR3.

Germline V gene data show CDR1 as SNHLY and CDR2 as FYNNEI. The CDR3 has 13 amino acids. The V end lost 4 bases, the J end lost 0 bases, and 6 bases lay between the germline ends. The protocol was immunoSEQ multiplex PCR, while the TCRdb copy is restricted to in-frame clones and leaves out a portion. The profile covers roughly 97,000 clones, with more than 75% appearing a single time and 0.99% taken by the ten largest. The source was CD4+ T cells from blood, collected before liver transplant. The J gene is TRBJ1-1, the V gene TRBV2, with D possibly TRBD1 on 5 matching bases. This clonotype was sampled from a human donor who received a liver transplant. The DNA of the CDR3 is TGTGCCAGCAGTGGACAGATGAACACTGAAGCTTTCTTT. Amino acid sequence: CASSGQMNTEAFF.